This T cell receptor beta chain derives from a study of blood T cell dynamics during melanoma immunotherapy. The repertoire was sequenced with immunoSEQ multiplex PCR; TCRdb's copy has only in-frame clones and lacks some. The sample consists of about 7,200 clones, 65% to 85% of them appearing once. Specified time point: pre-treatment baseline. The sequence was collected from a human donor with melanoma. The source material was blood, sampled from a patient treated with checkpoint blockade.

CDR3 nucleotides: TGTGCCAGCAGCCTCGACAGGAATGAAAAACTGTTTTTT. Protein product: CASSLDRNEKLFF. The chain couples TRBV28 to TRBJ1-4, with D possibly being TRBD1 (6 bases). CDR3 size: 13 residues. V was pared by 6 bases and J by 5 bases, with 10 bases between. Germline V gene sequence: CDR1 MDHEN, CDR2 SYDVKM.